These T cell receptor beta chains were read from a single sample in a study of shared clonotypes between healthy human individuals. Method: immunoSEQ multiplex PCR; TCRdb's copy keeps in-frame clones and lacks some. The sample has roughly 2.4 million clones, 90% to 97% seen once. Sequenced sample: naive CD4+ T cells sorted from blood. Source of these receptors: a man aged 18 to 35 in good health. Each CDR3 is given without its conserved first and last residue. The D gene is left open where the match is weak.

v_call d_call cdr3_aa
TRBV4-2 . ASSQDGGSTDTQY
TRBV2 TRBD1 ASRQGQGLPAYYEQY
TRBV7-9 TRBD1 ASSRTGGVHEQY
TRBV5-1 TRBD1 ASFEQGAYTEAF
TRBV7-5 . ARSLALKGLAGVFSYEQY
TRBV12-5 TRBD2 ASGLGRLAGAGELF
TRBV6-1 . ASTRAPRAYNEQF
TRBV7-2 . ASSSQASAYEQY
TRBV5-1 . ASSPTILTIPAYNEQF
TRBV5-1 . ASSLERNTGELF
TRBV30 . AWSVQGTQETQY
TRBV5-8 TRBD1 ASSLGLGQGIGGQF
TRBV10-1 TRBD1 ASSAGQGTDTQY
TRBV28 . ASSLSGKPNTGELF
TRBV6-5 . ASSPYRTDTQY
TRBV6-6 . ASRREGDSPLH
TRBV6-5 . ASSSPGTREY
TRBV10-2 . ASSATVYNSPLH
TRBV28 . ASSLGSPLH
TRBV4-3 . ASSQEAASPVNEQF
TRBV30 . AWSFGDEKLF
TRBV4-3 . ASSQGSGVNTEAF
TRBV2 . ASTTRESNTGELF
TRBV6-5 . ASTLRLGTGELF
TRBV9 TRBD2 ASSPGTSGGLARDTQY
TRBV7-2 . ASSLGTLSNQPQH
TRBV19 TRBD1 ASTTTGIATEAF
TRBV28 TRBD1 ASSSTRRSGTGAYEQY
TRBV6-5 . ASSSHGGEQY
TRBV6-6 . ASSRGNEQF
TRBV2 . ASSGVLGNTEAF
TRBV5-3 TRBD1 ARSVGQEDRRNTEAF
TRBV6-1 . ASSAPNTEAF
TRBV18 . ASSPLRVETQY
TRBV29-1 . SVGGVAGTEAF
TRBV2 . ASTRDGENNEQF
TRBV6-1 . ASSIVAGDQPQH